This TCR beta chain was recorded in a study of cytomegalovirus exposure and HLA in healthy donors. V was pared by 5 bases and J by 5 bases, with 10 bases between. The germline CDR1 and CDR2 sequences are MNHEY and SVGAGI. This CDR3 has 13 amino acids. Regarding the study as a whole: Later work showed greater clonal expansion in HLA-associated TCR beta chains than in equally common others. There were several of the most significant clusters that appeared linked to common viral pathogens in a later analysis. In a later analysis, productive TCRs from donors in an Asian-associated ancestry cluster reportedly carried fewer N-insertions than the cohort mean. Earlier results showed most TCR beta V segments being productive about 87% or about 30% of the time.

This clone is a singleton in its sample. Its antigen remains unknown. PCR was performed using 60 Vbeta and 13 Jbeta primers. The repertoire was sequenced with immunoSEQ multiplex PCR; TCRdb's copy has only in-frame clones and lacks some. This table holds 95,000 to 150,000 clones, roughly 80% found once. The sample was PBMCs. The sequence derives from a man younger than 40 in good health and CMV-seronegative. The rearrangement uses TRBV6-5 and TRBJ1-5, with a tentative D call TRBD1 (6 bases). CDR3 DNA sequence: TGTGCCAGCAGTGAGGACAGTTATCAGCCCCAGCATTTT. It specifies CASSEDSYQPQHF.